The clone carrying this TCR beta chain was observed a few times. This record comes from a study of cytomegalovirus exposure and HLA in healthy donors. Study information: An early data release held approximately 80 million unique TCRs from HLA-typed donors.

The study ran its PCR with 60 Vbeta and 13 Jbeta primers. This table comes from immunoSEQ multiplex PCR, and its TCRdb copy is limited to in-frame clones, with some not included. Of just over 95,000 clones listed, about 70% are singletons. The V and J ends lost 5 bases and 0 bases, in that order; junction bases with no gene match: 9. CDR1 and CDR2 from the germline V gene are SQVTM and ANQGSEA. This CDR3 contains 15 residues. What was sequenced was PBMCs. This chain joins TRBV29-1 and TRBJ1-1; 7 positions match TRBD1. The source is a human donor in good health. In DNA, the CDR3 is TGCAGCGTTAAACGGGACAGTACACTGAACACTGAAGCTTTCTTT. It yields the protein CSVKRDSTLNTEAFF.